This T cell receptor beta chain emerged from a study of shared clonotypes between healthy human individuals. Points from the study as a whole: Generally, naive subsets came out with larger estimated richness than memory subsets. Clonotypes that were shared across a handful of donors made up about 5.1% of naive CD4 clonotypes.

Comment on this clone: Antigen: not known.

In the original processing: Filtering of immunoSEQ junctional sequences could not match full-length read filtering. Libraries were prepared by immunoSEQ multiplex PCR; TCRdb keeps only in-frame clonotypes and omits some of them. V and J calls and clone size are those listed in that table; D and trimming were worked out from the DNA. The repertoire has approximately 110,000 clones, about 62% of them found once; the top ten carry about 22%. Sequencing was performed on memory CD8+ T cells sorted from blood. The subset: CD45RO+ cells pooled with CCR7-negative TemRA cells. The sequence came from a woman aged 30 to 39 in good health.

CDR3 coding DNA: TGTGCCAGCAGTGGTTGGGAGGTCCCCGAGCAGTACTTC. Protein: CASSGWEVPEQYF. The chain links TRBV25-1 to TRBJ2-7, with a weak D call TRBD2 (6 bases). V lost 4 bases and J 6 bases, leaving 13 bases between the germline ends. CDR1 and CDR2 from the germline V gene are MGHDK and SYGVNS. This CDR3 is built from 13 residues.